This T cell receptor (beta chain) was sequenced for a study of beta chain features in type 1 diabetes. Study overall: Analysis included under 120,000,000 sorted cells drawn from all samples.

Staining for CD45RO/CCR7/CD25/CD127/CD95/CD27 allowed sorting of CD4+ naive, central memory, regulatory and stem cell-like memory cells. Study observations and caveats: Within each of all four CD4+ subsets, Type 1 diabetes patients had TCRB CDR3s that were moderately but significantly shorter. Researchers reported that naive, central memory and Treg TCRB repertoires appeared more similar in patients than in healthy donors. PCR could preferentially amplify shorter templates, alike in patients and controls.

Details on this clone: Its antigen is as yet unknown.

What was sequenced were expressed TCRB transcripts, since all of the isolated RNA had been reverse transcribed. Assay used: immunoSEQ multiplex PCR; TCRdb lists only in-frame clones, some missing. The table shows 250,000 to 300,000 clones, with roughly a quarter occurring only once. Per germline, CDR1 SGHTA and CDR2 FQGTGA. V lost 5 bases and J lost 4; bases outside the gene matches: 13. The CDR3 consists of 17 residues. This receptor was taken from a woman aged 25 to 39 with type 1 diabetes. Input material: naive CD4+ T cells from blood. This chain uses TRBV7-3 with TRBJ2-5; 10 bases align to TRBD2. CDR3 sequence: CASSHGPSGRAGETQYF. CDR3 sequence (DNA): TGTGCCAGCAGCCATGGCCCAAGCGGGAGGGCTGGAGAGACCCAGTACTTC.